The T cell receptor beta chain described here comes from a study of blood T cell repertoires in COVID-19. Germline CDR1 and CDR2: LGHNA and YSLEER. The CDR3 is 14 residues long. The V and J ends lost 8 bases and 3 bases respectively, with 17 bases between them. Original data processing: The assay estimated nucleated cells by amplifying reference gene primers. Profiling relied on immunoSEQ multiplex PCR, and the TCRdb table lists in-frame clones only, not all of them. V and J calls plus clone size are reproduced from that table; the DNA served to infer D and trimming. Of 53,000 or so clones listed, 65% to 85% are singletons.

The sequenced sample consisted of peripheral blood. This TCR was sampled from a man aged 65-85 years with active COVID-19. V gene TRBV4-3 combines with J gene TRBJ2-7; D might be TRBD1 (6 bases). The CDR3 reads CASSAGQGFYEQYF. CDR3 nucleotide sequence: TGCGCCAGCTCGGCGGGCCAGGGGTTCTACGAGCAGTACTTC.